These 16 T cell receptor beta chains originate from one sample sequenced in a study of radiation and T cells in renal cell carcinoma. TCRdb's table, derived via immunoSEQ multiplex PCR, lists solely in-frame clones and lacks some. The repertoire holds about 83,000 clones, approximately 87% seen once, with 2% to 3% in the top ten. The time point was: blood 4 weeks post-SBRT, at nephrectomy. Stated treatment: 15 Gy SBRT to primary tumor, nephrectomy 4 weeks later. The sample consisted of blood, taken from a patient whose treatment included radiotherapy and nephrectomy. These TCRs come from a woman aged 55-75 years with renal cell carcinoma.

The rearrangement uses TRBV7-8 and TRBJ2-7, with D unclear. CDR3 size: 16 residues. The V end lost 7 bases, the J end lost 1 base, and 20 bases lay between the germline ends. Germline V gives CDR1 SGHVS, CDR2 FQNEAQ. CDR3 loop: CASTPSRKSNSYEQYF. DNA of the CDR3: TGTGCCAGCACCCCATCCCGAAAGTCTAATTCCTACGAGCAGTACTTC.

The J gene is TRBJ1-5, the V gene TRBV19; 7 bases are a match to TRBD1. This CDR3 is 15 amino acids long. The V gene end was trimmed by 6 bases and the J gene end by 3 bases; junction bases not matched to a gene: 8. CDR1 and CDR2 (germline): LNHDA, SQIVND (reference sequence). The CDR3 reads CASSRTEGANQPQHF. As DNA, the CDR3 is TGTGCCAGTAGCCGTACTGAGGGGGCCAATCAGCCCCAGCATTTT.

The chain carries TRBV5-1 and TRBJ2-5; 8 bases map to TRBD1. The germline gives CDR1 SGHRS, CDR2 YFSETQ. V lost 4 bases, J lost 2 bases, and 7 bases stayed unmatched. The CDR3 is 15 residues long. The CDR3 DNA reads as TGCGCCAGCAGCCAACCGGACAGGGCACAAGAGACCCAGTACTTC. Translation: CASSQPDRAQETQYF.

The chain carries TRBV7-9 and TRBJ2-2; TRBD2 matches 11 bases. Trimming took 11 bases from V and 5 from J; bases not matched to a gene: 16. Germline V gene sequence: CDR1 SEHNR, CDR2 FQNEAQ (reference sequence). The CDR3 is 17 residues long. In DNA form, the CDR3 reads TGTGCCTCTCAGGGCCCCACTAGCGGGAGACAGACCGGGGAGCTGTTTTTT. Amino acid sequence: CASQGPTSGRQTGELFF.

The chain joins TRBV10-3 to TRBJ2-2, with a possible D match to TRBD1 (5 bases). The length of the CDR3 is 16 residues. V lost 8 bases and J lost 4, with 20 bases in between. The germline CDR1 and CDR2 sequences are ENHRY and SYGVKD. CDR3 region: CAIESPQKGVTGELFF. Written as DNA, the CDR3 is TGTGCCATCGAATCCCCCCAGAAAGGGGTCACCGGGGAGCTGTTTTTT.

The CDR3 region has the DNA TGTGCCAGCAGCTTAGGTTGGCCGGGACAGGAATCCTACGAGCAGTACTTC. This sequence encodes CASSLGWPGQESYEQYF. V gene TRBV11-2 combines with J gene TRBJ2-7, with 8 bases fitting TRBD1. The J segment lost 1 base and the V segment lost 1 base, leaving 9 bases of the junction unmatched. CDR1 and CDR2 (germline): SGHAT, FQNNGV. The CDR3 is 17 residues long.

The V and J genes are TRBV4-2 and TRBJ1-4; D unclear. V was cut by 0 bases and J by 6 bases, with 2 bases left in between. The CDR3 totals 12 residues. Germline assignment: CDR1 LGHNA and CDR2 YNFKEQ. CDR3 bases: TGTGCCAGCAGCCAAGATTATGAAAAACTGTTTTTT. Translated, it gives CASSQDYEKLFF.

V usage is TRBV19 and J usage is TRBJ2-2; a possible D gene is TRBD2 (5 bases). Trimming stripped 2 bases from V and 3 bases from J, with 22 bases between. The CDR3 consists of 19 residues. Germline CDR1 reads LNHDA; CDR2 reads SQIVND (reference sequence). The chain's CDR3 is CASSIPSFSSRADTGELFF. In DNA, the CDR3 is TGTGCCAGTAGTATACCCTCGTTCTCTTCGAGGGCCGACACCGGGGAGCTGTTTTTT.

The V call is TRBV5-4, the J call TRBJ2-6; D is undetermined. V gave up 3 bases and J gave up 4 bases, with 8 bases separating them. CDR3 length: 14 residues. CDR1 SGHNT and CDR2 YYREEE come from the germline V gene (reference sequence). The CDR3 here is CASSYGVGANVLTF. DNA for the CDR3: TGTGCCAGCAGCTATGGGGTCGGGGCCAACGTCCTGACTTTC. Based on the CDR3 plus reference TRBV5-4 and TRBJ2-6, the full variable domain is ETGVTQSPTHLIKTRGQQVTLRCSSQSGHNTVSWYQQALGQGPQFIFQYYREEENGRGNFPPRFSGLQFPNYSSELNVNALELDDSALYLCASSYGVGANVLTFGAGSRLTVL.

The CDR3 is CASSSLGQGGPQETQYF. The CDR3 coding sequence is TGTGCCAGCAGCTCCCTCGGACAGGGGGGACCCCAAGAGACCCAGTACTTC. This chain links TRBV7-6 with TRBJ2-5; 10 bases agree with TRBD1. In germline, CDR1 is SGHVS, CDR2 FNYEAQ. Trimming cost V 4 bases and J 1 base; bases outside gene matches: 9. The CDR3 runs to 17 residues.

This sequence joins TRBV19 and TRBJ1-1; D is unclear. Germline lookup yields CDR1 LNHDA and CDR2 SQIVND (reference sequence). The CDR3 runs 13 residues. V lost 5 bases and J 1 base, leaving 8 bases between the germline ends. In DNA, the CDR3 is TGTGCCAGTAGTGACACAACGAACACTGAAGCTTTCTTT. Translation gives CASSDTTNTEAFF.

The chain links TRBV7-2 to TRBJ1-2; TRBD1 aligns across 8 bases. The ends lost 7 bases at V and 8 bases at J; junction bases unmatched: 9. Germline assignment: CDR1 SGHTA and CDR2 FQGNSA. The CDR3 is 13 residues long. CDR3 coding DNA: TGTGCCAGCACCGAGGACAGGGTAGGGGGCTACACCTTC. Amino acids: CASTEDRVGGYTF.

The gene calls are TRBV19 and TRBJ1-6; D is unresolved. Germline V gives CDR1 LNHDA, CDR2 SQIVND (reference sequence). Trimming pared 8 bases from V and 7 bases from J, leaving 12 bases between. The CDR3 has 13 residues. CDR3 bases: TGTGCCAGTTCTTCAGGAGAAAATTCACCCCTCCACTTT. Translating gives CASSSGENSPLHF.

This rearrangement joins TRBV6-5 to TRBJ2-1; TRBD2 might be the D (6 bases). Trimming pared 2 bases from V and 6 bases from J, leaving 8 bases between. The CDR3 extends over 13 amino acids. Germline CDR1 reads MNHEY; CDR2 reads SVGAGI. CDR3 sequence reads: CASSYIGGNEQFF. The CDR3 DNA sequence: TGTGCCAGCAGTTACATCGGGGGCAATGAGCAGTTCTTC.

This clone turned up a few times. The chain employs TRBV7-3 and TRBJ1-2; D call uncertain. The CDR3 is 15 amino acids. Per germline, CDR1 SGHTA and CDR2 FQGTGA. V lost 2 bases and J 2 bases, leaving 12 bases between the germline ends. DNA of the CDR3: TGTGCCAGCAGCTTAGTGAGCAACCAAAACTATGGCTACACCTTC. Its protein product is CASSLVSNQNYGYTF.

The chain joins TRBV6-5 to TRBJ2-1, with 7 bases matching TRBD1. This CDR3 is built from 11 residues. The trim removed 6 bases at V and 7 bases at J, leaving 0 bases unmatched. Looked up from germline, CDR1 is MNHEY and CDR2 is SVGAGI. The CDR3 protein is CASRTGNEQFF. DNA of the CDR3: TGTGCCAGCAGGACAGGGAATGAGCAGTTCTTC.